This record covers a single T cell receptor (beta chain). The data were produced by immunoSEQ multiplex PCR, yet TCRdb's version contains in-frame clones alone and is incomplete. There are about 280,000 clones in the sample; around 90% occur only once, and roughly 2.8% lies in the top ten. Individuals aged about 18 to 89 years were recruited from fewer than 30 US areas. Clinical history as reported by participants underpinned cohort assignment. The study recruited exposed participants who had met a COVID-19 case within 2 weeks before entry. These data belong to a study of blood T cell repertoires in COVID-19. V lost 6 bases and J 3 bases, leaving 14 bases between the germline ends. CDR3 length: 15 amino acids. Germline assignment: CDR1 KGHSH and CDR2 LQKENI.

Sequencing input: PBMCs or T cells enriched from blood (not recorded which). The chain has TRBV18 and TRBJ2-2, with unresolved D. This TCR derives from a middle-aged man who had been exposed to COVID-19. The CDR3 DNA reads TGTGCCAGCTCTAGGCCAGGATCCTACACCGGGGAGCTGTTTTTT. Translated, it gives CASSRPGSYTGELFF.